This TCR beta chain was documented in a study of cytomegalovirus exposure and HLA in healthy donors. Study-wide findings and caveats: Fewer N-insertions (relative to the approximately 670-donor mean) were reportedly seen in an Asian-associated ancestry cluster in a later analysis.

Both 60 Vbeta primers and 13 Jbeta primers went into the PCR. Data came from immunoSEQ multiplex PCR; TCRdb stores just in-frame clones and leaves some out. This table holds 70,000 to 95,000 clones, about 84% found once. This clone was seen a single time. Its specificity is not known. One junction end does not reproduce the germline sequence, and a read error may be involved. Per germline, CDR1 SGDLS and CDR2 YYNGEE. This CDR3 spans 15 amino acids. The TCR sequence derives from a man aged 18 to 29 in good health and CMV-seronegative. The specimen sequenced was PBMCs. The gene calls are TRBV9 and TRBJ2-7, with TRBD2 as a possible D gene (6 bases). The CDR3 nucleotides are TGTGCCAGCAGCTCCGGGACTCGACTCTCCTTCGAGCAGTACTTC. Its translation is CASSSGTRLSFEQYF.